Each of the 5 T cell receptor beta chains below was sequenced from the same sample in a study of beta chain features in type 1 diabetes. The study, taken as a whole, reports: All four CD4+ subsets of Type 1 diabetes patients contained TCRB CDR3s that were moderately but significantly shorter.

No antigen has been assigned to these receptors. Sequenced material consisted of expressed TCRB transcripts (all of the isolated RNA was reverse transcribed). TCRdb keeps only in-frame clones here, not all; method: immunoSEQ multiplex PCR. Of some 370,000 clones listed, roughly a tenth were seen once; the top ten hold roughly 0.54%. Specimen: central memory CD4+ T cells from blood. Receptors were obtained from a man younger than 45 with type 1 diabetes.

With regard to this clone: Within the sample, other DNA sequences also encode this same CDR3. The chain has TRBV5-1 and TRBJ2-2; D remains unclear. V dropped 2 bases and J dropped 4 bases, with 9 bases sitting between them. The CDR3 is 14 amino acids. CDR1 and CDR2 from the germline V gene are SGHRS and YFSETQ. The CDR3 DNA follows: TGCGCCAGCAGCTTCCGGCAGAGCACCGGGGAGCTGTTTTTT. Residues: CASSFRQSTGELFF.

The chain employs TRBV11-2 and TRBJ1-2, with 7 bases matching TRBD1. The V and J ends lost 3 bases and 4 bases, in that order; junction bases with no gene match: 11. This CDR3 region has 16 residues. Germline V lookup: CDR1 SGHAT, CDR2 FQNNGV. The CDR3, as DNA: TGTGCCAGCAGCTTGTCCCGGGACAGACAGGGCTATGGCTACACCTTC. Its translation: CASSLSRDRQGYGYTF. Combining the CDR3 with reference TRBV11-2 and TRBJ1-2 gives the whole variable domain EAGVAQSPRYKIIEKRQSVAFWCNPISGHATLYWYQQILGQGPKLLIQFQNNGVVDDSQLPKDRFSAERLKGVDSTLKIQPAKLEDSAVYLCASSLSRDRQGYGYTFGSGTRLTVV.

V is TRBV5-1 and J is TRBJ1-4; the D is unclear. CDR3 length: 15 amino acids. Trimming pared 4 bases from V and 5 bases from J, leaving 15 bases between. Germline CDR1 and CDR2: SGHRS and YFSETQ. The CDR3 is CASSPGPQGNEKLFF. The CDR3 DNA follows: TGCGCCAGCAGCCCCGGGCCCCAAGGGAATGAAAAACTGTTTTTT.

The table lists this clone with a few counts. The chain has TRBV5-1 and TRBJ1-5; D is possibly TRBD1 (5 bases). This CDR3 region has 15 residues. The germline gives CDR1 SGHRS, CDR2 YFSETQ. V lost 1 base and J 6 bases, leaving 14 bases between the germline ends. The CDR3 DNA follows: TGCGCCAGCAGCTTGTCGGCAGGGTCGGGTCAGCCCCAGCATTTT. It yields the protein CASSLSAGSGQPQHF.

About this clone: Distinct nucleotide sequences in the sample also encode this CDR3. The rearrangement links TRBV7-2 to TRBJ2-1; 7 bases are a match to TRBD2. The V segment lost 4 bases and the J segment 6 bases; nucleotides outside the gene matches: 6. The CDR3 loop spans 14 amino acids. Germline CDR1 is SGHTA and CDR2 is FQGNSA. This chain's CDR3 is CASSSRTGGNEQFF. In DNA, the CDR3 is TGTGCCAGCAGCTCCCGCACGGGGGGCAATGAGCAGTTCTTC.